Below, one TCR beta chain is given with its context. Its cognate antigen is unknown. Sequencing was performed with immunoSEQ multiplex PCR; in TCRdb, only in-frame clones are kept and a portion is missing. The sample lists around 66,000 clones, approximately 84% occurring once. This sample is part of a study of lymphopenia after photon versus proton radiotherapy. Study-level points and caveats: Photon-treated patients lost naive T cells and TCR diversity; proton-treated stayed stable. Better survival with proton therapy was suggested as possible, not demonstrated. Larger post-nadir TCR diversity loss correlated inversely with survival in deceased patients. After the lymphocyte nadir, photon-treated repertoires showed oligoclonal expansion, especially of CD8+ Temra cells.

The CDR3 totals 11 residues. Trimming pared 5 bases from V and 3 bases from J, leaving 5 bases between. Germline CDR1 and CDR2: ENHRY and SYGVKD. This chain links TRBV10-3 with TRBJ2-7; no firm D call. The TCR originated in a man aged 35 to 55 with gastric cancer. The sequences come from peripheral blood, collected from a patient treated with photon-based radiotherapy. The CDR3 nucleotides are TGTGCCATCAGTAGCGACTACGAGCAGTACTTC. It translates to CAISSDYEQYF.